Listed below are T cell receptor beta chains from one sample, sequenced in a study of blood T cells in healthy people across ages. TCRdb used MiXCR to reprocess the 5' RACE reads, holding one entry per CDR3 protein. The repertoire holds approximately 2,000,000 distinct CDR3 sequences, with about two fifths as singletons. Sequenced input: blood. The source is a human donor in good health. CDR3s include the opening cysteine and the closing phenylalanine or tryptophan. D genes are given only for firm matches. Only part of the rows carry a size: once, few, many, or a class if the clone is expanded.

V gene,J gene,clone size,D gene,CDR3 DNA,CDR3 protein
TRBV5-1,TRBJ2-4,few,.,TGCGCCAGCAGCTTGGGCAGGACCAACATTCAGTACTTC,CASSLGRTNIQYF
TRBV4-3,TRBJ2-7,.,.,TGCGCCAGCAGCCGTTCGGCCCGAAATTACGAGCAGTACTTC,CASSRSARNYEQYF
TRBV4-2,TRBJ2-3,.,TRBD1,TGTGCCAGCGCTCAGGGGGCCCGGACGGGGGATACGCAGTATTTT,CASAQGARTGDTQYF
TRBV6-1,TRBJ2-7,many,TRBD1,TGTGCCAGCAGTATTGGGGACAGGTACTACGAGCAGTACTTC,CASSIGDRYYEQYF
TRBV7-6,TRBJ2-1,.,.,TGTGCCAGCAGCTTATGGAAACTATCCTACAATGAGCAGTTCTTC,CASSLWKLSYNEQFF
TRBV20-1,TRBJ2-1,.,.,TGCAGTGCTTTGGCGTTTCTCGATGAGCAGTTCTTC,CSALAFLDEQFF
TRBV14,TRBJ2-6,few,.,TGTGCCAGCAGCCGGGGGAATTTCAACGTCCTGACTTTC,CASSRGNFNVLTF
TRBV5-1,TRBJ1-1,.,TRBD1,TGCGCCAGCAGCCGACTACAGGGGGCCGGTGAAGCTTTCTTT,CASSRLQGAGEAFF
TRBV30,TRBJ2-5,.,.,TGTGCCTGGAGTAGAGACGCCGGGATACAGGAGACCCAGTACTTC,CAWSRDAGIQETQYF
TRBV20-1,TRBJ2-1,few,TRBD1,TGCAGTGCTAGAGATCAGTTAGGGGGCCCGGATAGGCAGTTCTTC,CSARDQLGGPDRQFF
TRBV20-1,TRBJ2-1,few,TRBD1,TGCAGTGCTGAGACAGGGGATGTTTACAATGAGCAGTTCTTC,CSAETGDVYNEQFF
TRBV9,TRBJ2-5,few,.,TGTGCCAGCAGCGTAGTAGGCAGCAGAGGAGGGACCCAGTACTTC,CASSVVGSRGGTQYF